The following is a T cell receptor beta chain sequence with its context. Its antigen is as yet unknown. The data are from a study of blood T cells in healthy people across ages. Broader study findings: Among long-lived donors, naive CD4+ cells were more numerous and diversity higher than in aged donors.

A second about 6 to 12 cycle PCR used barcoded and J-beta primers. TCRdb used MiXCR to reprocess the 5' RACE reads, holding one entry per CDR3 protein. The table has about 1.6 million distinct CDR3 sequences, about 31% seen once. Germline CDR1 and CDR2: SGHTA and FQGTGA. The CDR3 contains 14 residues. Trimming shortened V by 5 bases and J by 8 bases, and 16 bases separated the two germline ends. Material: blood. V usage is TRBV7-3 and J usage is TRBJ2-1; tentative D call: TRBD2 (7 bases). This TCR was sampled from a woman aged 25 to 39 in good health. Here the CDR3 reads CASSRGGGADEQFF. In DNA, the CDR3 is TGTGCCAGCAGCCGAGGGGGAGGGGCCGATGAGCAGTTCTTC.